The next 14 T cell receptor beta chains were all read from a single sample in a study of human T cells and chemical hapten exposure. The sample's time point: pre-sensitization, week 0. Specified treatment: therapeutic diphenylcyclopropenone sensitization with weekly scalp DPC. Total RNA extraction was carried out from unfractionated whole blood. TCRdb passed the RACE reads through MiXCR, listing each CDR3 protein once. This repertoire shows about 52,000 distinct CDR3 sequences, 9.5% to 10% found once; its top ten account for roughly 9%. The source was whole blood, collected in connection with sensitization to the hapten diphenylcyclopropenone (DPC). These receptors all come from a woman in her 30s with alopecia areata. Some clones in this sample may be carry-over from other donors' samples.

Turning to this clonotype: This may be a read error, as it is one base from a much larger clone. The CDR3 loop reads CASSPRTTYGYNF. The CDR3 DNA follows: TGTGCCAGCAGTCCCCGGACAACCTATGGCTACAACTTC. This sequence joins TRBV27 and TRBJ1-2; TRBD1 is a possible D gene (5 bases). This CDR3 is built from 13 residues. Germline values: CDR1 MNHEY, CDR2 SMNVEV (reference sequence).

In this sample, this clonotype turned up a few times. The chain couples TRBV3-1 to TRBJ1-2; maybe TRBD1 (6 bases). Trimming took 4 bases from V and 5 from J, leaving 17 bases between them. Germline V CDR1 and CDR2: LGHDT, YNNKEL (reference sequence). The CDR3 runs to 15 residues. The CDR3 is CASSRGTTGHYGYTF. CDR3 sequence (DNA): TGTGCCAGCAGCCGAGGAACAACAGGGCATTATGGCTACACCTTC. The variable domain in full, completed from reference TRBV3-1 and TRBJ1-2, reads DTAVSQTPKYLVTQMGNDKSIKCEQNLGHDTMYWYKQDSKKFLKIMFSYNNKELIINETVPNRFSPKSPDKAHLNLHINSLELGDSAVYFCASSRGTTGHYGYTFGSGTRLTVV.

The rearrangement uses TRBV3-1 and TRBJ2-2; D is undetermined. The V and J ends lost 5 bases and 7 bases respectively, with 5 bases between them. CDR1 is LGHDT and CDR2 is YNNKEL in the germline V gene (reference sequence). The CDR3 is 11 amino acids. The CDR3 sequence is CASSGSGELFF. CDR3 sequence (DNA): TGTGCCAGCAGCGGCAGCGGGGAGCTGTTTTTT.

The chain is built from TRBV28 and TRBJ2-2; maybe TRBD1 (5 bases). The germline V gene encodes CDR1 MDHEN and CDR2 SYDVKM. V was clipped by 4 bases and J by 0 bases, with 9 bases between them. The CDR3 is 15 amino acids. The CDR3 here is CASSYTGANTGELFF. The CDR3 coding sequence is TGTGCCAGCAGTTATACAGGCGCGAACACCGGGGAGCTGTTTTTT.

The chain joins TRBV29-1 to TRBJ2-7, with D possibly matching TRBD2 (6 bases). Trimming pared 3 bases from V and 6 bases from J, leaving 15 bases between. CDR1 SQVTM and CDR2 ANQGSEA come from the germline V gene. This CDR3 spans 13 amino acids. CDR3 protein: CSVDKEGIGEQYF. CDR3 nucleotide sequence: TGCAGCGTTGATAAGGAGGGAATCGGCGAGCAGTACTTC.

This rearrangement joins TRBV11-1 to TRBJ2-5; possibly TRBD1 for D (5 bases). Between the trimmed V and J ends, which lost 5 bases and 2 bases, there was a span of 21 bases. Germline CDR1 is SGHAT and CDR2 is FQDESV (reference sequence). The CDR3 extends over 17 amino acids. This CDR3 reads CASSHGVQGLHQETQYF. CDR3 nucleotide sequence: TGTGCCAGCAGCCACGGCGTCCAGGGTTTGCATCAAGAGACCCAGTACTTC.

This clonotype was counted ten times or more. The chain links TRBV14 to TRBJ2-1; 9 bases agree with TRBD1. Germline trimming cut 4 bases from V and 9 bases from J; bases unmatched to any gene: 7. Per germline, CDR1 SGHDN and CDR2 FVKESK. The CDR3 has 14 amino acids. The CDR3 DNA is TGTGCCAGCAGCCCCGGGACAGGGATATTTGAGCAGTTCTTC. Protein product: CASSPGTGIFEQFF.

The chain couples TRBV6-5 to TRBJ2-7, with 10 bases identical to TRBD1. V gave up 5 bases and J gave up 6 bases; unmatched junction bases: 10. This CDR3 is 15 amino acids long. CDR1 is MNHEY and CDR2 is SVGAGI in the germline V gene. The CDR3 DNA follows: TGTGCCAGCAGTACCACCGGGACAGGGGCCGGCGAGCAGTACTTC. Its protein is CASSTTGTGAGEQYF.

This clonotype has just a few counts. This chain uses TRBV2 with TRBJ1-1; 9 bases fit TRBD1. The CDR3 extends over 14 amino acids. Losses at the gene ends were 1 base for V and 4 bases for J; bases not matched to a gene: 1. CDR1 SNHLY and CDR2 FYNNEI come from the germline V gene. CDR3: CASSEGTGVTEAFF. Here the CDR3 DNA reads TGTGCCAGCAGTGAAGGGACAGGGGTCACTGAAGCTTTCTTT. Drawing the rest from reference TRBV2 and TRBJ1-1, the complete variable domain is EPEVTQTPSHQVTQMGQEVILRCVPISNHLYFYWYRQILGQKVEFLVSFYNNEISEKSEIFDDQFSVERPDGSNFTLKIRSTKLEDSAMYFCASSEGTGVTEAFFGQGTRLTVV.

This clonotype was seen ten or more times. The rearrangement links TRBV18 to TRBJ1-4; TRBD1 aligns across 8 bases. CDR3 length: 15 amino acids. The germline V gene has CDR1 KGHSH and CDR2 LQKENI. Trimming removed 5 bases from V and 3 bases from J; junction bases left unmatched: 5. Here the CDR3 reads CASSSSQGANEKLFF. The CDR3 coding sequence is TGTGCCAGCTCATCCTCACAGGGGGCTAATGAAAAACTGTTTTTT.

The chain links TRBV4-2 to TRBJ1-4; 7 nucleotides match TRBD1. CDR1 is LGHNA and CDR2 is YNFKEQ in the germline V gene. The CDR3 is 17 amino acids. With 4 bases clipped from V and 3 bases from J, the junction kept 11 bases outside the gene matches. CDR3 bases: TGTGCCAGCAGCCCATCCCCAGCGGGACAGCCTAATGAAAAACTGTTTTTT. Its protein product is CASSPSPAGQPNEKLFF.

In its sample, this clonotype was seen a few times. The gene calls are TRBV11-2 and TRBJ1-1, with D possibly being TRBD1 (6 bases). The V gene's germline CDR1 is SGHAT and CDR2 FQNNGV. The V end lost 2 bases, the J end lost 4 bases, and 11 bases lay between the germline ends. The CDR3 spans 14 residues. In nucleotides, the CDR3 is TGTGCCAGCAGCTTATCCAGGGGTGGCACTGAAGCTTTCTTT. Protein: CASSLSRGGTEAFF.

This clonotype has just a few counts. The chain recombines TRBV7-9 with TRBJ2-1; D unresolved. With 7 bases removed from V and 3 bases from J, the gap between germline ends came to 10 bases. This CDR3 is built from 13 residues. Per the germline V gene, CDR1 is SEHNR and CDR2 is FQNEAQ (reference sequence). This chain's CDR3 is CASTERLYNEQFF. Written as DNA, the CDR3 is TGTGCCAGCACCGAACGGCTCTACAATGAGCAGTTCTTC. Variable domain in full (rest from reference TRBV7-9 and TRBJ2-1): DTGVSQNPRHKITKRGQNVTFRCDPISEHNRLYWYRQTLGQGPEFLTYFQNEAQLEKSRLLSDRFSAERPKGSFSTLEIQRTEQGDSAMYLCASTERLYNEQFFGPGTRLTVL.

This clonotype was picked up many times. The V and J genes are TRBV27 and TRBJ1-1; TRBD1 might be the D (5 bases). V lost 4 bases to trimming and J lost 1 base, with 7 bases between them. The CDR3 is 13 amino acids. Germline CDR1 reads MNHEY; CDR2 reads SMNVEV (reference sequence). For the CDR3, the DNA is TGTGCCAGCAGTTACAGGAGGAACACTGAAGCTTTCTTT. Protein: CASSYRRNTEAFF.